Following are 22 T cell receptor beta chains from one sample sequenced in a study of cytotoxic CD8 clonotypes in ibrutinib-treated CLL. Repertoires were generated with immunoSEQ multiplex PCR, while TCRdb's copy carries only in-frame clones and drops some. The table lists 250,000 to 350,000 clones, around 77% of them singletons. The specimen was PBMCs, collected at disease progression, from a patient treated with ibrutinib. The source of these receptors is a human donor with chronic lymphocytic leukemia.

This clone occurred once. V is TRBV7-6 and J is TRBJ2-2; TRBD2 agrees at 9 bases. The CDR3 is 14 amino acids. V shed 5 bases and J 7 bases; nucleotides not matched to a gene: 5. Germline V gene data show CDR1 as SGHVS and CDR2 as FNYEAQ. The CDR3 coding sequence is TGTGCCAGCAGCAATAGCGGGAGTGGCGGGGAGCTGTTTTTT. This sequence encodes CASSNSGSGGELFF.

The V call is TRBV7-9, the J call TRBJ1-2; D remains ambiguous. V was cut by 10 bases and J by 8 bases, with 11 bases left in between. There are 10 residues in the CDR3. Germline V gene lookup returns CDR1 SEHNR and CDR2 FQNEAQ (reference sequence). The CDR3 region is CATSGGGYTF. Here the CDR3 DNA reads TGTGCCACATCCGGAGGGGGCTACACCTTC.

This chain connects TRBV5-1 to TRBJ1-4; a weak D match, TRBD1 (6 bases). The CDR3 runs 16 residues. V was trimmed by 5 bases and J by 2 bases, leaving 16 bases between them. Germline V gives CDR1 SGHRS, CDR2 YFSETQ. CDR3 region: CASSFNPQGTNEKLFF. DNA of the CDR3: TGCGCCAGCAGTTTCAATCCACAGGGTACTAATGAAAAACTGTTTTTT.

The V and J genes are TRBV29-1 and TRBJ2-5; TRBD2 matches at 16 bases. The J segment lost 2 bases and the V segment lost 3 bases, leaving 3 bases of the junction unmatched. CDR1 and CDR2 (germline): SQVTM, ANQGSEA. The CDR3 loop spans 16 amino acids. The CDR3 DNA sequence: TGCAGCGTTGAGAGGGGACTAGCGGGGGGGCAAGAGACCCAGTACTTC. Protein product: CSVERGLAGGQETQYF.

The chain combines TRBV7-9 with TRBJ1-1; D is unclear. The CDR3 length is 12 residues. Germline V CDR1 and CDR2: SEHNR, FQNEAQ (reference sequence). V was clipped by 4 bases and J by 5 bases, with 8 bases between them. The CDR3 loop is CASSSPGTEAFF. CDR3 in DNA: TGTGCCAGCAGCTCCCCCGGGACTGAAGCTTTCTTT.

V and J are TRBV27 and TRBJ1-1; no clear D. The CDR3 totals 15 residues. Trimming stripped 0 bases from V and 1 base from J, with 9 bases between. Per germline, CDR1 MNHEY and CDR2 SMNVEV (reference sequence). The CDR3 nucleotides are TGTGCCAGCAGTTTATCGTGGGGAGCGAACACTGAAGCTTTCTTT. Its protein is CASSLSWGANTEAFF.

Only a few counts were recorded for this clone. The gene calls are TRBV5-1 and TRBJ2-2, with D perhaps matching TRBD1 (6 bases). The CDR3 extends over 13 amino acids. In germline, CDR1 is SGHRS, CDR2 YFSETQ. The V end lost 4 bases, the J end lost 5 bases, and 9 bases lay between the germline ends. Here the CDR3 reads CASSEQGTGELFF. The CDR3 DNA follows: TGCGCCAGCAGCGAACAGGGAACCGGGGAGCTGTTTTTT.

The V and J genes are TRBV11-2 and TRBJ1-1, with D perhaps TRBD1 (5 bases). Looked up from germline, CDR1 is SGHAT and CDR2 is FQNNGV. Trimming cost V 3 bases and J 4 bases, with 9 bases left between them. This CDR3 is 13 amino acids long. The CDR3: CASSLGGITEAFF. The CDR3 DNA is TGTGCCAGCAGCTTGGGGGGTATCACTGAAGCTTTCTTT.

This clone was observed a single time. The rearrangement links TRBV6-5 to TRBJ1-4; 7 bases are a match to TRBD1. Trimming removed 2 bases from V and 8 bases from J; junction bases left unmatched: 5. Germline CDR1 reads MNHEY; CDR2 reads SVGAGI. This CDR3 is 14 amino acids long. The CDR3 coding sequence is TGTGCCAGCAGTTACGAGGGGGCCCCCGAAAAACTGTTTTTT. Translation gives CASSYEGAPEKLFF.

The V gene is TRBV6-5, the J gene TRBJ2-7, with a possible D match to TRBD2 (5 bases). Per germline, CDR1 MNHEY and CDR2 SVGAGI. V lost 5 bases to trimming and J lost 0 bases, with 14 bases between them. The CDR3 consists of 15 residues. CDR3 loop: CASSTRAGPSYEQYF. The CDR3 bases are TGTGCCAGCAGTACGAGGGCAGGCCCCTCCTACGAGCAGTACTTC.

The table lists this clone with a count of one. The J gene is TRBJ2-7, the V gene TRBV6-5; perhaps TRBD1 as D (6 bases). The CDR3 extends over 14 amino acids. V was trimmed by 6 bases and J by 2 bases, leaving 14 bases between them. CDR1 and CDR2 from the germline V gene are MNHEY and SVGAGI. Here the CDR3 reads CASRPGRDTYEQYF. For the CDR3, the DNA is TGTGCCAGCAGACCGGGACGGGACACCTACGAGCAGTACTTC.

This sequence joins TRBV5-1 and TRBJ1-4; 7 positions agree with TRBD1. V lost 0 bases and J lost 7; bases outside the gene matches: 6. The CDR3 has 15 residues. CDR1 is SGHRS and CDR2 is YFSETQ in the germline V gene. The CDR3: CASSLGRGLVEKLFF. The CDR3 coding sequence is TGCGCCAGCAGCTTGGGTAGGGGGCTTGTTGAAAAACTGTTTTTT. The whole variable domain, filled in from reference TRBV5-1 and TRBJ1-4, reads KAGVTQTPRYLIKTRGQQVTLSCSPISGHRSVSWYQQTPGQGLQFLFEYFSETQRNKGNFPGRFSGRQFSNSRSEMNVSTLELGDSALYLCASSLGRGLVEKLFFGSGTQLSVL.

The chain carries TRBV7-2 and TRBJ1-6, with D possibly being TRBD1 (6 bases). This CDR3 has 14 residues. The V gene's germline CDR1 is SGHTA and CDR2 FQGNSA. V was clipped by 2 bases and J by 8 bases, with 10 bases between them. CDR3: CASSLSYRDSPLHF. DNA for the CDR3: TGTGCCAGCAGCTTATCGTACAGGGATTCACCCCTCCACTTT. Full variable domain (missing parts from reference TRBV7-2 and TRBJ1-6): GAGVSQSPSNKVTEKGKDVELRCDPISGHTALYWYRQSLGQGLEFLIYFQGNSAPDKSGLPSDRFSAERTGGSVSTLTIQRTQQEDSAVYLCASSLSYRDSPLHFGNGTRLTVT.

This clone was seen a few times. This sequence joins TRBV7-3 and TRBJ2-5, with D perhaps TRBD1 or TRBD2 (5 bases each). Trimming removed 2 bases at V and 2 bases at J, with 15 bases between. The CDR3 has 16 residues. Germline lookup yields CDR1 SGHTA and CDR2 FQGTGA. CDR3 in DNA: TGTGCCAGCAGCTTATACGGGGCCTTTACGCAAGAGACCCAGTACTTC. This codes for CASSLYGAFTQETQYF.

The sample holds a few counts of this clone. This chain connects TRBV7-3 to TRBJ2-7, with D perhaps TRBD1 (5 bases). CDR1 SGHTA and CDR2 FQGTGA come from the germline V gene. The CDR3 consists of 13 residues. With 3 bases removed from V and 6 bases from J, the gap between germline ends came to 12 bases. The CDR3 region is CASSLTTASEQYF. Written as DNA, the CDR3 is TGTGCCAGCAGCTTGACGACAGCATCCGAGCAGTACTTC.

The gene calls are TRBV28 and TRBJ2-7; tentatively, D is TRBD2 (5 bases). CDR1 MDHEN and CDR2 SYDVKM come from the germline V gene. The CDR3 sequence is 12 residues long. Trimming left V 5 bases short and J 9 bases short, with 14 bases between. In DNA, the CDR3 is TGTGCCAGCAGTCCAAAAGACGGAGGGCAGTACTTC. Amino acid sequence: CASSPKDGGQYF.

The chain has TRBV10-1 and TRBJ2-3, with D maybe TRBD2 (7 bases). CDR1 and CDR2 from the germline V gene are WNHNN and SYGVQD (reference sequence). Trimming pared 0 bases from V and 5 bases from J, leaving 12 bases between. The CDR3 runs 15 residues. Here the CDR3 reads CASSESTGGVDTQYF. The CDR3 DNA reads TGCGCCAGCAGTGAGTCAACGGGGGGCGTAGATACGCAGTATTTT.

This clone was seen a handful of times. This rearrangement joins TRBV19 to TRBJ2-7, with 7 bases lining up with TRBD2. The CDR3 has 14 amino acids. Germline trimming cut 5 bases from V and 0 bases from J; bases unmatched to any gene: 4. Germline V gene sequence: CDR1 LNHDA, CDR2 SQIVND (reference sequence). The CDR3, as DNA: TGTGCCAGTAGTGTTAGCGGGTCCTCCTACGAGCAGTACTTC. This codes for CASSVSGSSYEQYF.

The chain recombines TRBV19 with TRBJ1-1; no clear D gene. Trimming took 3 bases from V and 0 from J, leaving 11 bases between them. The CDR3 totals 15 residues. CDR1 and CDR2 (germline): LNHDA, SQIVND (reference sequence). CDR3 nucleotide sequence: TGTGCCAGTAGTATGTATGGAGACTTGAACACTGAAGCTTTCTTT. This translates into CASSMYGDLNTEAFF.

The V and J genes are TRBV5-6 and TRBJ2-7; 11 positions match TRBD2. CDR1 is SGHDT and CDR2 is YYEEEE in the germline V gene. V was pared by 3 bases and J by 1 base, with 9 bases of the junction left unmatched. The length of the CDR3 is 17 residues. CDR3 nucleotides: TGTGCCAGCAGCTCGCCTCCAACTAGCGGGGGTTCCTACGAGCAGTACTTC. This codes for CASSSPPTSGGSYEQYF.

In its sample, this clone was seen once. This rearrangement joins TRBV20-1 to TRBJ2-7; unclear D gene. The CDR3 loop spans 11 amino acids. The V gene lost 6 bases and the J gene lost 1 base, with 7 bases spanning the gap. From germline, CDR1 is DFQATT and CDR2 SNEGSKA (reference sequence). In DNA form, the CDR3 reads TGCAGTGCCATTCGATCCTACGAGCAGTACTTC. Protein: CSAIRSYEQYF.

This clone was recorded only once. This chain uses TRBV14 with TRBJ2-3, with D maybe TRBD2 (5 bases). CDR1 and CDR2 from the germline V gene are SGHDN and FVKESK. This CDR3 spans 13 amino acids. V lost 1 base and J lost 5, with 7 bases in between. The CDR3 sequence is CASSQAGIDTQYF. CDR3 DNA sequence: TGTGCCAGCAGCCAAGCGGGGATAGATACGCAGTATTTT.